What follows describes a single TCR beta chain. The target of this receptor is not known. No qualities accompany the bases; no much larger clone lies one base away. Germline trimming amounts to 6 bases on V and 2 bases on J, with 11 as the count of junction bases outside the gene matches. The germline V gene (reference sequence) gives CDR1 as LNHDA and CDR2 as SQIVND. The CDR3 holds 16 amino acids from the cysteine to the phenylalanine. Only the CDR3 DNA stays, 48 bases, in frame from base 1. The data are from a study of cytomegalovirus exposure and HLA in healthy donors (dated by TCRdb to about 2017). The study in broad terms: According to an earlier analysis of 550 to 750 of the donors, about 179 million T cells yielded approximately 120 million unique TCR beta sequences and approximately 300 Gb of sequence data. Approximately 300 gigabases of sequencing data and around 85 million unique TCR sequences made up an early release that covered over 550 HLA-typed donors. Of the 350 to 450 genotyped donors, 81% were placed in the genetic ancestry cluster associated with self-reported Caucasian donors. The study aimed to test whether cataloging public T cell receptors could reveal signatures of past pathogen exposure. Using immunosequencing, the study profiled T cell repertoires from 666 subjects and related those repertoires to cytomegalovirus serostatus. A separate validation cohort of more than 100 different subjects was used in addition to the roughly 700-subject first cohort. To predict cytomegalovirus infection status, the study combined high-throughput TCR immunosequencing, statistical association of individual TCRs with disease status, and machine learning. In a later analysis, previously published TCR beta repertoires from some 640 donors were re-analyzed and high-resolution HLA genotyping was added so that TCR occurrence patterns could be studied. In the later analysis, no new phenotypic data were used to find candidate immune exposures; instead, reliance was placed on TCR beta sequences and their occurrence across donors. An earlier analysis of some 500 of the donors applied high-throughput TCR beta sequencing to assess whether each TCR beta V gene segment acted as functional or pseudogenic. Donor age, sex, ethnicity and CMV serostatus were collected together with the repertoire data. In a later genetic analysis, genome-wide SNP genotypes for about three fifths of the 666 donors were used, and that subset was treated as a discovery cohort. Every discovery cohort repertoire had been produced on one sequencing platform. HLA typing included class I and class II loci at four-digit resolution. The number of donors typed differed by locus, with roughly 629-640 for A, B, C, DRB1 and DQB1, around 560 for DQA1, 600 to 610 for DPA1, and 400 to 490 for DPB1. Roughly five DR-DQ haplotypes were handled as single units for association and clustering, since linkage in the cohort was strong. On average, around 200,000 unique TCR beta nucleotide sequences were sequenced per donor among about 400 genotyped donors of the cohort, with roughly 18% of those sequences being non-productive.

In total, approximately 690 healthy bone marrow donors made up the cohort. Cohort members were all nominally healthy when sampled, although unrecorded immune exposures were likely present. The donor was CMV seronegative and belonged to the group of over 300 seronegative cohort members. A peripheral blood sample was provided by each donor, and peripheral blood mononuclear cells were used for TCR beta sequencing. Genomic DNA extraction from the blood cell samples was performed with the Qiagen DNeasy Blood Extraction Kit. Results the study describes overall, beyond this receptor: In an earlier analysis of more than 450 of the donors, most TCR beta V segments were observed in productive rearrangements about 87% or about 30% of the time, broadly matching IMGT annotations. Linkage disequilibrium might explain the correlated functional status among segregating V segments, but an unknown experimental factor could not be excluded. Some IMGT-functional V segments, including TRBV6-2 and TRBV6-3, could not be told apart with the 87-base-pair reads, so those segments were excluded. Because some donors lacked HLA typing at each locus, the association tests relied only on the typed subset. A later genetic analysis reported fewer N-insertions in productive TCRs among donors in an Asian-associated ancestry cluster than the roughly 620-donor mean. Most CMV-associated TCR beta chains appeared to be HLA-restricted in a later analysis, and the HLA associations seemed to be driven largely by CMV exposure. CMV serostatus was the only immune exposure information available for the cohort. The authors suggested that the approach could potentially be extended to other disease states and immunological phenotypes. An association between a missense DCLRE1C variant and V-gene and J-gene trimming of TCR beta chains was found in a later genetic analysis and replicated in an independent cohort. At a false discovery rate of 0.05, a later analysis linked some 17,000 TCR beta sequences to specific HLA alleles. Assigning TCR associations to individual alleles was difficult when HLA alleles, especially DR and DQ, strongly co-occurred. In vitro tests confirmed that three of the cytomegalovirus-associated TCR beta chains recognize cytomegalovirus antigens. A further reported finding was that TCR beta sequences accurately predicted the HLA-A and HLA-B alleles for most subjects in the first cohort. In the study, roughly 160 TCR beta chains were listed as associated with cytomegalovirus. According to a later analysis, parvovirus B19, influenza, CMV and Epstein-Barr virus appeared linked to several top co-occurrence clusters. Most TCR sequences were seen in very few donors, while some public TCRs were found in many individuals. In a later analysis, the rate of TCR association differed among HLA loci, with DRB1 alleles having the most associated TCRs and HLA-C alleles having the fewest. In a later analysis, HLA-associated TCR beta chains showed more clonal expansion and lower generation probabilities than non-associated chains that were equally common. The earlier analysis of around 600 of the donors excluded about 16 rarely observed V segments, including chromosome 9 orphons, because counts were too low. A cluster of highly shared sequence variants was judged likely to represent a technical artifact of the sequencing pipeline. The classifier was reported to diagnose cytomegalovirus status with high specificity and sensitivity in both the original cohort and the validation cohort. The presence/absence analyses assumed that sequencing depth was roughly uniform across donors, and that assumption may not be true. Only TCR beta chains were sequenced in this cohort, and the absence of alpha or paired-chain data limited detectable features.

The library relied on the immunoSEQ multiplex PCR assay. The multiplex PCR relied on a mix of 60 forward primers for TCR Vbeta segments and 13 reverse primers for TCR Jbeta segments. The CDR3 region of rearranged TCR beta genes was amplified from genomic DNA with a multiplex PCR assay. On the Illumina HiSeq System, the amplified TCR beta libraries were sequenced as 87-base-pair reads. As for how the authors treated the data: A later analysis counted tens of millions of unique TCR beta chains across the 670 or so repertoires, and roughly 11 million of these chains were shared by at least two donors. Raw reads were error-corrected and collapsed into unique sequences with a nearest-neighbor algorithm that merged closely related sequences to remove PCR and sequencing errors. To assign V, D and J gene segments, CDR3 sequences were aligned to IMGT reference sequences. For a sequence to be retained, a match of at least six nucleotides to both a V gene segment and a J gene segment was required. A rearrangement counted as productive if the CDR3 had no stop codons and remained in frame with V and J, and every other rearrangement counted as non-productive. CDR3 was defined according to IMGT convention as the region running from the second conserved V-encoded cysteine to the conserved J-encoded phenylalanine. Sequences without an unambiguous match to a single V gene segment were excluded from the earlier analysis of 500 to 700 of the donors. In an earlier analysis of several hundred of the donors, a V segment was called functional when productive rearrangements were above 56.7%, and segregating when the standard deviation between donors exceeded 5%. To diagnose cytomegalovirus status from the catalog of TCR beta chain sequences, a statistical classification framework was built. V and J gene assignment, in a later analysis, came from comparing TCR nucleotide sequences with IMGT/GENE-DB human TR gene sequences. Using the TCRdist pipeline, a later analysis assigned CDR3 sequences along with most-parsimonious VDJ recombination scenarios. In a later analysis, every TCR beta chain was defined by the combination of its CDR3 amino acid sequence and its V-gene family, and reads without a unique V-gene family were dropped. In a later analysis, 500 to 650 highly shared, low-generation-probability nucleotide sequences were removed to address suspected cross-contamination and a sequencing artifact. In a later analysis, a clonal expansion index for each public chain was calculated from normalized within-repertoire ranks of inferred template counts. A later analysis computed generation probabilities with a VDJ recombination model fitted to out-of-frame rearrangements, and checked the results against IGoR. A later analysis scored TCR-TCR, TCR-HLA and TCR-CMV co-occurrence with hypergeometric tests, applying a repertoire-size bias correction to TCR pairs. A later analysis estimated false discovery rates by permuting HLA or CMV assignments 20 times. In a later analysis, co-occurring TCRs were grouped using DBSCAN, and TCRdist sequence similarity was added for clustering within HLA-allele-positive subsets. Repertoires with fewer than 30,000 or more than 120,000 public chains, plus five repertoires with anomalous nucleotide sharing, were excluded from co-occurrence clustering. As stored in TCRdb, this immuneACCESS dataset retains in-frame rearrangements with V and J assigned. A fraction of the clones does not appear; measured against another copy, unresolved V genes explain less than half of the discrepancy, and the remainder lacks a known reason. V, J and clone size are taken as reported in that table, and D and trimming were inferred from the DNA itself. This sample has 140,000 to 150,000 clones in its table, and about 80% of those were observed once. The top ten clonotypes cover about 4.4% of the sample.

Rearrangement joined TRBV19 to TRBJ2-7, and TRBD2 aligns with 9 junction nucleotides. The sequence was obtained from a man in his forties or fifties in good health and CMV-seronegative. The sequencing sample was made of PBMCs. The DNA is TGTGCCAGTAGAGAGAGCGGGGGGCCTCCCCCCTACGAGCAGTACTTC. The resulting protein is CASRESGGPPPYEQYF.